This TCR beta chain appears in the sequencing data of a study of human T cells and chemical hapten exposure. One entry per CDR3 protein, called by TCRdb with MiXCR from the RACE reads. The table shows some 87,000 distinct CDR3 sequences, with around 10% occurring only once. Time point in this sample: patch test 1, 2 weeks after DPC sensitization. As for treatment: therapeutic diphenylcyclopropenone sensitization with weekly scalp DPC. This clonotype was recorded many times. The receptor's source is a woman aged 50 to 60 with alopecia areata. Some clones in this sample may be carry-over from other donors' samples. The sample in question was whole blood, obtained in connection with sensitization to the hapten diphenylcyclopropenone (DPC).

The CDR3 sequence: CASSPLAGGPSNEQFF. CDR3 coding DNA: TGTGCCAGCAGTCCTCTAGCGGGAGGGCCGAGTAATGAGCAGTTCTTC. J is TRBJ2-1 and V is TRBV27, with TRBD2 matching 12 bases. Germline loops: CDR1 MNHEY, CDR2 SMNVEV (reference sequence). The CDR3 spans 16 residues. After removal of 5 bases from V and 7 bases from J, the junction contained 9 bases not matched to a gene.